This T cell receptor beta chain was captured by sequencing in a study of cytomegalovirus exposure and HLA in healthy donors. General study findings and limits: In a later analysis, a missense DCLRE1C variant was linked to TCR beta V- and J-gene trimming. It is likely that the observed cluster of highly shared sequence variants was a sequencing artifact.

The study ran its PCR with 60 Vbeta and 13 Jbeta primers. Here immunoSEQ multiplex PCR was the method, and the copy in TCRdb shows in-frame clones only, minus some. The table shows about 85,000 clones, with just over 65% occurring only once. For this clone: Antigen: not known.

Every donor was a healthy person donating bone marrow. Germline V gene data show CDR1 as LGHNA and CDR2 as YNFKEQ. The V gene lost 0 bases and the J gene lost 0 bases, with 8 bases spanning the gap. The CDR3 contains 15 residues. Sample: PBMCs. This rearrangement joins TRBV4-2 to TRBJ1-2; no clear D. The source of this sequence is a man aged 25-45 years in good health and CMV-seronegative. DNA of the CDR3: TGTGCCAGCAGCCAAGAGTCCCGCGCTAACTATGGCTACACCTTC. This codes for CASSQESRANYGYTF.